What follows are 5 T cell receptor beta chains derived from one specimen sequenced in a study of T cells in Graves' hyperthyroidism and ophthalmopathy. The TCR beta CDR3 regions underwent amplification using RNA transcripts as the source. First-round RT-PCR targeting the TCR CDR3 was performed with the HTBI primer set. TCRdb reprocessed the multiplex PCR reads via MiXCR and lists one record per CDR3 protein. The sample gives roughly 520,000 distinct CDR3 sequences, around 24% of which show up once; over 9% is in the top ten. The specimen was blood. Receptors originate from a woman aged 30 to 39 with Graves' ophthalmopathy.

In this sample, this clonotype turned up many times. The V gene is TRBV30, the J gene TRBJ2-7; D unclear. Germline V gene sequence: CDR1 GTSNPN, CDR2 SVGIG (reference sequence). This CDR3 has 11 residues. V shed 7 bases and J shed 2 bases, with 9 bases lying between them. The CDR3 region has the DNA TGTGCCTTGTCGGTCACCTACGAGCAGTACTTC. Its protein product is CALSVTYEQYF.

The chain is built from TRBV12-3 or TRBV12-4 and TRBJ2-7; 8 bases align to TRBD1. Trimming removed 4 bases from V and 1 base from J; junction bases left unmatched: 6. CDR3 length equals 15 residues. The CDR3 spells CASSSQDRGSYEQYF. In nucleotides, the CDR3 is TGTGCCAGCAGTTCTCAAGACAGGGGTTCCTACGAGCAGTACTTC.

The rearrangement uses TRBV20-1 and TRBJ2-2; TRBD2 matches 7 bases. Per the germline V gene, CDR1 is DFQATT and CDR2 is SNEGSKA (reference sequence). The CDR3 spans 16 residues. V shed 0 bases, J shed 3 bases, and the junction held 7 bases outside the gene matches. In DNA form, the CDR3 reads TGCAGTGCTAGAGACATAGAGGCGGGGGACACCGGGGAGCTGTTTTTT. It encodes CSARDIEAGDTGELFF.

The chain employs TRBV11-2 and TRBJ1-6; D is uncertain. The V gene's germline CDR1 is SGHAT and CDR2 FQNNGV. V gave up 2 bases and J gave up 8 bases, with 13 bases separating them. This CDR3 comprises 15 residues. This chain's CDR3 is CASSLSGVAYSPLHF. CDR3 nucleotide sequence: TGTGCCAGCAGCTTATCTGGGGTAGCTTATTCACCCCTCCACTTT.

The chain couples TRBV5-5 to TRBJ2-7; D is possibly TRBD2 (5 bases). This CDR3 spans 14 amino acids. CDR1 is SGHKS, CDR2 YYEKEE, per germline (reference sequence). Trimming took 6 bases from V and 3 from J, leaving 16 bases between them. The CDR3 here is CASTRSAEVYEQYF. The CDR3, as DNA: TGTGCCAGCACCCGTTCGGCGGAGGTCTACGAGCAGTACTTC. The whole variable domain, remainder taken from reference TRBV5-5 and TRBJ2-7, is DAGVTQSPTHLIKTRGQQVTLRCSPISGHKSVSWYQQVLGQGPQFIFQYYEKEERGRGNFPDRFSARQFPNYSSELNVNALLLGDSALYLCASTRSAEVYEQYFGPGTRLTVT.